The 3 T cell receptor beta chains in this list originate from one sample, sequenced in a study of cytomegalovirus exposure and HLA in healthy donors. Primers included in the PCR were 60 Vbeta and 13 Jbeta primers. The assay was immunoSEQ multiplex PCR, and TCRdb's table has in-frame clones only and misses some. Of some 90,000 clones listed, roughly 85% are singletons. The sample comprised PBMCs. These receptors were taken from a female donor in good health and CMV-seronegative.

The chain combines TRBV5-1 with TRBJ2-3; TRBD2 matches at 8 bases. The ends lost 3 bases at V and 3 bases at J; junction bases unmatched: 6. The CDR3 has 15 amino acids. Germline-derived CDR1 and CDR2 are SGHRS and YFSETQ. The CDR3 region is CASSSVAGRTDTQYF. Written as DNA, the CDR3 is TGCGCCAGCAGCTCCGTAGCGGGACGGACAGATACGCAGTATTTT. Full variable domain (remainder filled in from reference TRBV5-1 and TRBJ2-3): KAGVTQTPRYLIKTRGQQVTLSCSPISGHRSVSWYQQTPGQGLQFLFEYFSETQRNKGNFPGRFSGRQFSNSRSEMNVSTLELGDSALYLCASSSVAGRTDTQYFGPGTRLTVL.

This sequence joins TRBV7-9 and TRBJ2-3, with D perhaps TRBD1 (6 bases). CDR3 length: 11 amino acids. Trimming took 0 bases from V and 14 from J, leaving 9 bases between them. Germline V gene lookup returns CDR1 SEHNR and CDR2 FQNEAQ (reference sequence). The CDR3 spells CASSLARGWYF. In DNA, the CDR3 is TGTGCCAGCAGCTTAGCGAGGGGGTGGTATTTT.

This clone was seen only once. V gene TRBV18 combines with J gene TRBJ2-2; D unresolved. The CDR3 has 14 residues. V lost 3 bases to trimming and J lost 4 bases, with 9 bases between them. CDR1 is KGHSH, CDR2 LQKENI, per germline. CDR3 loop: CASSPSGITGELFF. The CDR3 nucleotides are TGTGCCAGCTCACCGTCGGGTATCACCGGGGAGCTGTTTTTT.